These T cell receptor beta chains were read from a single sample in a study of regulatory T cells in long-lasting Graves disease. TCRdb re-derived calls from the multiplex PCR reads in MiXCR, one entry per CDR3 protein. The sample carries hundreds of thousands of distinct CDR3 sequences, 15% to 18% recorded once. Sequences were derived from peripheral blood mononuclear cells (PBMCs), sampled at new diagnosis, from a patient treated with antithyroid drugs. Receptor source: a female donor with Graves disease. The CDR3 runs from the conserved cysteine through the conserved F or W. D genes are given only for firm matches. Where a row states a size, it is once, few, many or the class of an expanded clone; other rows omit it.

CDR3nt: TGTGCCAGCAGCTTAGAGCTTGTCGCTAGCGGACTCTCCTACGAGCAGTACTTC; CDR3aa: CASSLELVASGLSYEQYF; v_gene: TRBV7-9; abundance: many; d_gene: TRBD2; j_gene: TRBJ2-7
CDR3nt: TGTGCCAGCAGCGCTCGGGCAGCCTATGGCTACACCTTC; CDR3aa: CASSARAAYGYTF; v_gene: TRBV9; abundance: many; d_gene: .; j_gene: TRBJ1-2
CDR3nt: TGCAGTGCTAGAGTCGTAGCGGCGTCCACAGATACGCAGTATTTT; CDR3aa: CSARVVAASTDTQYF; v_gene: TRBV20-1; abundance: many; d_gene: .; j_gene: TRBJ2-3
CDR3nt: TGTGCCAGCAGCCCTACGGTATCGTCCTACGAGCAGTACTTC; CDR3aa: CASSPTVSSYEQYF; v_gene: TRBV7-2; abundance: many; d_gene: .; j_gene: TRBJ2-7
CDR3nt: TGTGCCAGCAGCCACCGGGGACAGGGGGACTATGGCTACACCTTC; CDR3aa: CASSHRGQGDYGYTF; v_gene: TRBV3-1; abundance: many; d_gene: TRBD1; j_gene: TRBJ1-2
CDR3nt: TGTGCCAGCAGTTCGCCCCCCGTAGATACGCAGTATTTT; CDR3aa: CASSSPPVDTQYF; v_gene: TRBV27; abundance: many; d_gene: .; j_gene: TRBJ2-3
CDR3nt: TGTGCCAGCAGCTCCCCCCCCCCGGCTAAAGAGACCCAGTACTTC; CDR3aa: CASSSPPPAKETQYF; v_gene: TRBV7-3; abundance: few; d_gene: .; j_gene: TRBJ2-5
CDR3nt: TGTGCCAGCAGCCCACGCCGGGGGGGTTACAATGAGCAGTTCTTC; CDR3aa: CASSPRRGGYNEQFF; v_gene: TRBV4-2; abundance: many; d_gene: TRBD2; j_gene: TRBJ2-1
CDR3nt: TGTGCCAGCAGCTTAGCTGGGGACAGGGTGGCCTACAATGAGCAGTTCTTC; CDR3aa: CASSLAGDRVAYNEQFF; v_gene: TRBV7-9; abundance: .; d_gene: TRBD1; j_gene: TRBJ2-1
CDR3nt: TGTGCCAGCAGTTTACCTAGCGGGAGGGCCTACGAGCAGTACTTC; CDR3aa: CASSLPSGRAYEQYF; v_gene: TRBV12-3/TRBV12-4; abundance: many; d_gene: TRBD2; j_gene: TRBJ2-7
CDR3nt: TGTGCCAGCAGTCCACGACAGGGACCCAATCAGCCCCAGCATTTT; CDR3aa: CASSPRQGPNQPQHF; v_gene: TRBV6-1; abundance: many; d_gene: TRBD1; j_gene: TRBJ1-5